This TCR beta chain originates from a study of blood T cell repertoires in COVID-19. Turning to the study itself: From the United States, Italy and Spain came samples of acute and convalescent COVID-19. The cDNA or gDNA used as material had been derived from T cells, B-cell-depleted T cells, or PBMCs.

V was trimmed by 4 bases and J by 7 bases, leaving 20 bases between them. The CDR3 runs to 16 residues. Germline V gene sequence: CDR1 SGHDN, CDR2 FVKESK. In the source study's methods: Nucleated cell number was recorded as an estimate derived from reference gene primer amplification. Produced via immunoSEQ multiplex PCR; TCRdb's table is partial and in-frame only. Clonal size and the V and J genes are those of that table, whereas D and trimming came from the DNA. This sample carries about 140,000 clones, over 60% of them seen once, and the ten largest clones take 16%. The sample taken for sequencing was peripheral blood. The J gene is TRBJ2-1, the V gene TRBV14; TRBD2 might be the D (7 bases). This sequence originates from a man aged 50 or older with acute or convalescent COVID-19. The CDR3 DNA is TGTGCCAGCAGCCCCATCGAAGGGGGGGCCTGGAATGAGCAGTTCTTC. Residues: CASSPIEGGAWNEQFF.